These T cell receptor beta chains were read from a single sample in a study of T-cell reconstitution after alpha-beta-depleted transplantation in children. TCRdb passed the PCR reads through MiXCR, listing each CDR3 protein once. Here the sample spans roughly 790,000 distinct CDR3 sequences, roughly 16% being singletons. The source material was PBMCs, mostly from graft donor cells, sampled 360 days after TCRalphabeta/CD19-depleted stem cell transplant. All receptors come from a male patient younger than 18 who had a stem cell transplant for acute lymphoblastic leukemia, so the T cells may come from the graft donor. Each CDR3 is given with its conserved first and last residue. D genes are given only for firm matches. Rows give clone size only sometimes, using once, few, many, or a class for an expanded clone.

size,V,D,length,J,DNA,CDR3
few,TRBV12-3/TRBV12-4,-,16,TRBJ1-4,TGTGCCAGCAGTTTTGGTATTAGGCCCCGGGGTGAAAAACTGTTTTTT,CASSFGIRPRGEKLFF
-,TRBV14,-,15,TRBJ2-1,TGTGCCAGCAGCCAAGTCTGGCTAGACGCGGGTGAGCAGTTCTTC,CASSQVWLDAGEQFF
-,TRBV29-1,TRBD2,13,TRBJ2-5,TGCACCGGAGTTTCTAGCGGGACGGAGACCCAGTACTTC,CTGVSSGTETQYF
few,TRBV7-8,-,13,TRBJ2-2,TGTGCCAGCAGCTTTGATAGGGCTGGGGAGCTGTTTTTT,CASSFDRAGELFF
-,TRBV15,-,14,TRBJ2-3,TGTGCCACCAAATTACTGACTAGCACAGATACGCAGTATTTT,CATKLLTSTDTQYF
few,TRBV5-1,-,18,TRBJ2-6,TGCGCCAGCAGCTTTTGGGGACACTCGAGCTCTGGGGCCAACGTCCTGACTTTC,CASSFWGHSSSGANVLTF
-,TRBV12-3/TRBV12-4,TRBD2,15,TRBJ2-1,TGTGCCAGCAGTTTAGCGTTGCGGACTAGCGGGGAGCAGTTCTTC,CASSLALRTSGEQFF
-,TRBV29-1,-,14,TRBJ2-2,TGCAGCGTTGATCTGAGCGCGCTCACCGGGGAGCTGTTTTTT,CSVDLSALTGELFF
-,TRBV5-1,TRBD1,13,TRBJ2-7,TGCGCCAGCGCGGGACAGGGAACCTACGAGCAGTACTTC,CASAGQGTYEQYF
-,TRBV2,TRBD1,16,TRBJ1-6,TGTGCCAGCAGTGAAGCGGCCGGGACAGGGACGTCACCCCTCCACTTT,CASSEAAGTGTSPLHF